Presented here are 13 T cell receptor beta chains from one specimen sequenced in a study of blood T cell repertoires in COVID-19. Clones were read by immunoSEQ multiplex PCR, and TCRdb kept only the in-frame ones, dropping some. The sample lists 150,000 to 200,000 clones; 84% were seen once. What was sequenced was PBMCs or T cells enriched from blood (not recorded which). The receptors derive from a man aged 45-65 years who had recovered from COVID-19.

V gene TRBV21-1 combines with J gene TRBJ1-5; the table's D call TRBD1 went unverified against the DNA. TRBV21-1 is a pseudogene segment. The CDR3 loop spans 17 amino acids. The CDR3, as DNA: TGTGCCAGGGATCTTACAGGGGGCCCCTATAGCAATCAGCCCCAGCATTTT. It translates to CARDLTGGPYSNQPQHF.

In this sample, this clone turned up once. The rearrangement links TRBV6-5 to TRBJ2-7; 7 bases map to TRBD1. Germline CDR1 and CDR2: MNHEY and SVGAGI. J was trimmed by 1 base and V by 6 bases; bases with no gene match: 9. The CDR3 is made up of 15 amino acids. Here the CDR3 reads CASRGRQGWSYEQYF. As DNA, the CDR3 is TGTGCCAGCAGGGGTAGACAGGGTTGGTCCTACGAGCAGTACTTC.

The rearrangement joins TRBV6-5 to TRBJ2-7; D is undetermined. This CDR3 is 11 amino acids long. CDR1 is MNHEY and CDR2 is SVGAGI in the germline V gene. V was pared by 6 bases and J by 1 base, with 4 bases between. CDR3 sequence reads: CASRLSYEQYF. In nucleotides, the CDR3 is TGTGCCAGCAGACTTTCCTACGAGCAGTACTTC.

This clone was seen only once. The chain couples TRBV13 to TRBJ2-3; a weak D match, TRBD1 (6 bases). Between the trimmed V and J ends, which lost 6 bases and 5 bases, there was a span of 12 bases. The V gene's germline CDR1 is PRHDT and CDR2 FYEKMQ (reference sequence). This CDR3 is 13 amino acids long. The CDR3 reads CASSSGAGDTQYF. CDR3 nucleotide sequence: TGTGCCAGCAGTTCAGGGGCGGGAGATACGCAGTATTTT.

CDR3 nucleotide sequence: TGTGCCAGCACCGGGACAGGGAAAGGGCGGAACACTGAAGCTTTCTTT. Translating gives CASTGTGKGRNTEAFF. The rearrangement joins TRBV9 to TRBJ1-1, with 9 bases aligning to TRBD1. V dropped 6 bases and J dropped 1; count of bases not matched to a gene: 10. Germline CDR1 is SGDLS and CDR2 is YYNGEE. The CDR3 runs 16 residues.

The CDR3 nucleotides read TGTGCCAGCAAAAAAAGTCCGGGGAACTATGGCTACACCTTC. As protein: CASKKSPGNYGYTF. The rearrangement uses TRBV6-5 and TRBJ1-2; D is uncertain. V dropped 7 bases and J dropped 2 bases, with 14 bases sitting between them. Germline CDR1 MNHEY, CDR2 SVGAGI. This CDR3 spans 14 amino acids.

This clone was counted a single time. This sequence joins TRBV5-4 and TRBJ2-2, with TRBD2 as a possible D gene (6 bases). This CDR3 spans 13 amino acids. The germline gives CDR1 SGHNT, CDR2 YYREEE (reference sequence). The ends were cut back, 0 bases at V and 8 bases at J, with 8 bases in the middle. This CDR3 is CASSLGREGELFF. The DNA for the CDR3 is TGTGCCAGCAGCTTGGGCCGGGAGGGGGAGCTGTTTTTT.

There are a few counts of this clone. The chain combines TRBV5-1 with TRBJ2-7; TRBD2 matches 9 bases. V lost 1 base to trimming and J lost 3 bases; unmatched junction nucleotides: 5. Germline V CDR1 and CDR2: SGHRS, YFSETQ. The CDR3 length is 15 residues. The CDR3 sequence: CASSLRAGGDYEQYF. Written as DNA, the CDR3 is TGCGCCAGCAGCTTGAGAGCGGGGGGCGACTACGAGCAGTACTTC.

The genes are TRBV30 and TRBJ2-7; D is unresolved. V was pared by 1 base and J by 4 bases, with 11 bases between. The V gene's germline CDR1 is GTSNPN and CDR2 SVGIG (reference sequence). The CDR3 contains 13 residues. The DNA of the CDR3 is TGTGCCTGGAGTGCGAGCCCGTTGTACGAGCAGTACTTC. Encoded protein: CAWSASPLYEQYF. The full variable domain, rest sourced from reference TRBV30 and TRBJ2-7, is SQTIHQWPATLVQPVGSPLSLECTVEGTSNPNLYWYRQAAGRGLQLLFYSVGIGQISSEVPQNLSASRPQDRQFILSSKKLLLSDSGFYLCAWSASPLYEQYFGPGTRLTVT.

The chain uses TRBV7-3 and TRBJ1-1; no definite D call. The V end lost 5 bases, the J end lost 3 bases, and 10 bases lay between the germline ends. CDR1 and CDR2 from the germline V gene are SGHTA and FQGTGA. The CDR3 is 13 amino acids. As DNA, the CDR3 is TGTGCCAGCAGCCCCAGAATGGACACTGAAGCTTTCTTT. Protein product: CASSPRMDTEAFF.

CDR3 in amino acids: CASSPWPAAMRETQYF. The CDR3 DNA follows: TGTGCCAGCAGCCCATGGCCGGCGGCAATGAGAGAGACCCAGTACTTC. The rearrangement uses TRBV7-9 and TRBJ2-5; no reliable D call. The CDR3 runs to 16 residues. Germline V gene sequence: CDR1 SEHNR, CDR2 FQNEAQ (reference sequence). Trimming shortened V by 5 bases and J by 4 bases, and 20 bases separated the two germline ends.

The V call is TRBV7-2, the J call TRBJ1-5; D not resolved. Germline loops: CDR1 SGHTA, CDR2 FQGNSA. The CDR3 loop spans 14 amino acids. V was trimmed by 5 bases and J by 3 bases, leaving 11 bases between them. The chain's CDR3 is CASSAGLINQPQHF. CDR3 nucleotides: TGTGCCAGCAGCGCCGGACTGATCAATCAGCCCCAGCATTTT.

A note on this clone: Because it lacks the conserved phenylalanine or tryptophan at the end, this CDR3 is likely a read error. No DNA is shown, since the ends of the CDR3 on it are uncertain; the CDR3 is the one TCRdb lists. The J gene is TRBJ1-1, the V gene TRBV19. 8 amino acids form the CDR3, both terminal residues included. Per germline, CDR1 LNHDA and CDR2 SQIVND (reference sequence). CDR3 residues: CASSYGRS.